These T cell receptor beta chains were read from a single sample in a study of cytomegalovirus exposure and HLA in healthy donors. Repertoires were generated with immunoSEQ multiplex PCR, while TCRdb's copy carries only in-frame clones and drops some. The profile shows tens of thousands of clones, around nine tenths of them singletons. The sample consisted of PBMCs. These receptors were obtained from a man between 18 and 35 years old in good health and CMV-seronegative. Each CDR3 is given without its conserved first and last residue. Each record gives: J gene, V gene, CDR3 length, CDR3 protein.

>TRBJ2-4|TRBV18|15
ASSLRGEAGGSNIQY
>TRBJ1-5|TRBV10-3|12
AISYDRGGQPQH
>TRBJ2-1|TRBV5-6|15
ASSLASRGGPYNEQF
>TRBJ1-6|TRBV5-1|13
ASSHRGISNSPLH
>TRBJ2-5|TRBV5-1|11
ASSRDREKTQY
>TRBJ2-7|TRBV2|12
ASSGRTGDHEQY
>TRBJ2-2|TRBV5-6|13
ASSGGTGDTGELF
>TRBJ2-7|TRBV6-1|12
ASKRGSSSYEQY
>TRBJ2-4|TRBV5-5|18
ASSLLPTGARLGAKNIQY
>TRBJ2-3|TRBV29-1|10
SARTGGDTQY
>TRBJ1-2|TRBV29-1|11
SVGAQGGNGYT
>TRBJ2-1|TRBV10-3|13
AISEYGNSYNEQF
>TRBJ2-1|TRBV19|11
ASRGTVYNEQF
>TRBJ2-2|TRBV11-1|14
ASSFSRTGQTGELF
>TRBJ2-2|TRBV6-4|13
ASSQLADYTGELF
>TRBJ1-4|TRBV15|13
ATSGPVIPNEKLF
>TRBJ1-2|TRBV7-9|12
ASSRGGLDYGYT
>TRBJ1-5|TRBV7-2|12
ASSLGRGNQPQH
>TRBJ2-1|TRBV6-1|13
ASSALDRRSNEQF
>TRBJ2-3|TRBV4-3|14
ASSQDPGGAADTQY
>TRBJ1-4|TRBV9|12
ASSRTGGKEKLF
>TRBJ2-7|TRBV6-5|12
ASSTGTLIYEQY
>TRBJ1-5|TRBV28|10
ASSLRSRPQH
>TRBJ2-1|TRBV4-2|12
ASSQAASGGEQF
>TRBJ1-2|TRBV6-1|11
ASRTIQGTGYT
>TRBJ2-3|TRBV29-1|10
SVVGISDTQY
>TRBJ2-2|TRBV2|14
ASSELRGRGTGELF
>TRBJ2-5|TRBV21-1|11
ASSKQGWETQY
>TRBJ2-1|TRBV7-9|14
ASSPRDRSSYNEQF
>TRBJ2-7|TRBV5-6|11
ASSLGQIHEQY
>TRBJ1-1|TRBV14|11
ASSLQGNTEAF
>TRBJ2-7|TRBV7-8|13
ASSDGQGPSYEQY
>TRBJ2-3|TRBV2|10
ATRDRGDTQY